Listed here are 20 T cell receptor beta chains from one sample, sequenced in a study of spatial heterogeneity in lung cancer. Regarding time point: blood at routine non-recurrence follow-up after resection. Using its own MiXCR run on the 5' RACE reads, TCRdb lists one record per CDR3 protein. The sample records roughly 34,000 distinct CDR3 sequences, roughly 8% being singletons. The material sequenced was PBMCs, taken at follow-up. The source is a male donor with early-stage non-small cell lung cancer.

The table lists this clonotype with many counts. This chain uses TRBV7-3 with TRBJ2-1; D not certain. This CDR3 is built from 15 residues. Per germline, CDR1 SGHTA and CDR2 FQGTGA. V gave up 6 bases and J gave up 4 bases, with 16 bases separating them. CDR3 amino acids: CASSLSGGLYNEQFF. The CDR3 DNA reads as TGTGCCAGCAGTTTATCAGGCGGCCTATACAATGAGCAGTTCTTC.

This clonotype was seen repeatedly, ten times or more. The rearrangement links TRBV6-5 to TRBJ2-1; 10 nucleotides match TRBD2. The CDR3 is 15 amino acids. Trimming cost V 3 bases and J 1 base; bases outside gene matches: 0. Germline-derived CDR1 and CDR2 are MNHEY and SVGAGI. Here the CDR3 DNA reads TGTGCCAGCAGTTATAGCGGGGGGTCCTACAATGAGCAGTTCTTC. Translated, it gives CASSYSGGSYNEQFF.

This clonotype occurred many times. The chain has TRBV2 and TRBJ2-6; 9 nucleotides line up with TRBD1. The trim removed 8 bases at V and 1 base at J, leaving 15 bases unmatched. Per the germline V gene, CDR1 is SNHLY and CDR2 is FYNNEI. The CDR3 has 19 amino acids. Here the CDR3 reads CASWFTGQGGESGANVLTF. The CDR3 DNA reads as TGTGCCAGCTGGTTTACGGGACAGGGAGGAGAATCTGGGGCCAACGTCCTGACTTTC.

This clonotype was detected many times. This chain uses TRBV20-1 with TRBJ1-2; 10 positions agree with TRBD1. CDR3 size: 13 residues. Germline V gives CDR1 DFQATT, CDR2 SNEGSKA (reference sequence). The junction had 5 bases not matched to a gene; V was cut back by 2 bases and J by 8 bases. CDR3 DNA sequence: TGCAGTGCTAGAAGACAGGGGGCACAAGGCTACACCTTC. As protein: CSARRQGAQGYTF.

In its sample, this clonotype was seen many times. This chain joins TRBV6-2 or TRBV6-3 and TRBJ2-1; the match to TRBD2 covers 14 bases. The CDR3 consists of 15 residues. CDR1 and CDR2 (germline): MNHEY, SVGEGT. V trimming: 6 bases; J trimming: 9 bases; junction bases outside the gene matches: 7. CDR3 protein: CASSLTSGGAGEQFF. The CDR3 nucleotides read TGTGCCAGCAGCCTGACTAGCGGGGGGGCCGGTGAGCAGTTCTTC.

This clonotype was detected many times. The CDR3 loop is CAWSAGSNEKLFF. CDR3 bases: TGTGCCTGGAGTGCAGGCTCTAATGAAAAACTGTTTTTT. The chain links TRBV30 to TRBJ1-4; D unclear. Looked up from germline, CDR1 is GTSNPN and CDR2 is SVGIG (reference sequence). The CDR3 has 13 amino acids. Between the trimmed V and J ends, which lost 1 base and 3 bases, there was a span of 6 bases.

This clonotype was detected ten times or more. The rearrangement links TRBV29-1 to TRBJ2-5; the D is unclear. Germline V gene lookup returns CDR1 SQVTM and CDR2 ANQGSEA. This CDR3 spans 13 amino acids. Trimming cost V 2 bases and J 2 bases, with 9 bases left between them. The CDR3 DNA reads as TGCAGCGTTGAACTGGGCCTTCAAGAGACCCAGTACTTC. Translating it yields CSVELGLQETQYF.

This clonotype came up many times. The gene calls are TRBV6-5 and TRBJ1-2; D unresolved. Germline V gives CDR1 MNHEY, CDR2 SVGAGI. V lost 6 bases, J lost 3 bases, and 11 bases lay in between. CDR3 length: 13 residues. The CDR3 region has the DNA TGTGCCAGCAGACCAACAGTTGACTATGGCTACACCTTC. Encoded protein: CASRPTVDYGYTF.

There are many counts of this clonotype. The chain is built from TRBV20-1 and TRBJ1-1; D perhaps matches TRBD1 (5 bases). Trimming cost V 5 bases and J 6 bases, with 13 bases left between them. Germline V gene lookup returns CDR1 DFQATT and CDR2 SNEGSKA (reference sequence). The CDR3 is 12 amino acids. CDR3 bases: TGCAGTGCTTCCCAGGGTTCCGCTGAAGCTTTCTTT. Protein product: CSASQGSAEAFF.

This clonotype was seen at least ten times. Here the CDR3 reads CASSSGFSGNTIYF. The CDR3 DNA is TGTGCCAGCAGCTCAGGTTTCTCTGGAAACACCATATATTTT. The chain couples TRBV11-2 to TRBJ1-3; D uncertain. Looked up from germline, CDR1 is SGHAT and CDR2 is FQNNGV. Trimming took off 4 bases at V and 0 bases at J, with 7 bases between the two ends. This CDR3 is 14 amino acids long.

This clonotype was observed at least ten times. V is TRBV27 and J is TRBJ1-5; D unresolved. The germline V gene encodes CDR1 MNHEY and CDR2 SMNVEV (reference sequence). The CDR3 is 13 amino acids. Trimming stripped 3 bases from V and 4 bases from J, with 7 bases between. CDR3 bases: TGTGCCAGCAGTTTGGAGGAGAATCAGCCCCAGCATTTT. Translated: CASSLEENQPQHF.

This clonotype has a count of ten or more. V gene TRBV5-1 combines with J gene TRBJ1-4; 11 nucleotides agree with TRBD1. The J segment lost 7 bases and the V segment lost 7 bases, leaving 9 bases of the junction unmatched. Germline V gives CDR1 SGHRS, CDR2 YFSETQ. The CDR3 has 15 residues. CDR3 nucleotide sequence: TGCGCCAGCGGGACTGGGACAGGGGGACTTGAAAAACTGTTTTTT. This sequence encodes CASGTGTGGLEKLFF.

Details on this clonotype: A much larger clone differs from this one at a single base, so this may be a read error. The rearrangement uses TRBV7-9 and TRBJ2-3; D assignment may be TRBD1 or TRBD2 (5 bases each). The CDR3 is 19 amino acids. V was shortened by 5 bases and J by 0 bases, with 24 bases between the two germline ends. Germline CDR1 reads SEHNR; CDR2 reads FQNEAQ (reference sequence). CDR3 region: CASSPRPPGTDFSTDTQYF. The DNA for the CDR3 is TGTGCCAGCAGCCCTAGGCCCCCCGGGACGGATTTTAGCACAGATACGCAGTATTTT.

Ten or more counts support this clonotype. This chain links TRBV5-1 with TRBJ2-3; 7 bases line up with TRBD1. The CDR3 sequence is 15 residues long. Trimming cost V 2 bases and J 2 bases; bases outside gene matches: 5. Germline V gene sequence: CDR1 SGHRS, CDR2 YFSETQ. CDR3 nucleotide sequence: TGCGCCAGCAGCTTCGGGACAGACAACACAGATACGCAGTATTTT. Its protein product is CASSFGTDNTDTQYF.

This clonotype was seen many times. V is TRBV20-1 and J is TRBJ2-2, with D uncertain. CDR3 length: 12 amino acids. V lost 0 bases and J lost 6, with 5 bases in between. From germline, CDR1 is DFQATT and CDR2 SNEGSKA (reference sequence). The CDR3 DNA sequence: TGCAGTGCTAGAGATCTACCCGGGGAGCTGTTTTTT. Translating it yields CSARDLPGELFF.

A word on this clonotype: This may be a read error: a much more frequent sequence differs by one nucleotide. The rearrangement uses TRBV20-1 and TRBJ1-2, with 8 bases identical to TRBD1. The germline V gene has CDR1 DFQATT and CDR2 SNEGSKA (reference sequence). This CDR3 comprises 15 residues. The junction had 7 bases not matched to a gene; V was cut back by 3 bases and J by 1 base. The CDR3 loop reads CSASSNRGFNYGYTF. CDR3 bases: TGCAGTGCTAGTTCCAACAGGGGGTTTAACTATGGCTACACCTTC.

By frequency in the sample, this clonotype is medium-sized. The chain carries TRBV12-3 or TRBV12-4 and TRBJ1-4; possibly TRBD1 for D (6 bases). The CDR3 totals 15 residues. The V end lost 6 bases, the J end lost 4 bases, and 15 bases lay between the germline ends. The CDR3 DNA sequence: TGTGCCAGCAGAGTCATGACAGGCAATAATGAAAAACTGTTTTTT. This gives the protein CASRVMTGNNEKLFF.

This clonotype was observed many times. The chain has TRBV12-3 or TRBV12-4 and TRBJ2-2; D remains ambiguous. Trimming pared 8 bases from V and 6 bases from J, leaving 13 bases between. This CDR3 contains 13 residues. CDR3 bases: TGTGCCAGCCACCCCCGAGGAGCCGGGGAGCTGTTTTTT. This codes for CASHPRGAGELFF.

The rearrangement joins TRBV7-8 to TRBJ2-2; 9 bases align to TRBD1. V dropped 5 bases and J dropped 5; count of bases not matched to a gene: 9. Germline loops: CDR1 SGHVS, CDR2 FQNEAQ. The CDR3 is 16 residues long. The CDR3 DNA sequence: TGTGCCAGCAGCCCCTTCCCGGGACAGGGAACCGGGGAGCTGTTTTTT. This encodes CASSPFPGQGTGELFF. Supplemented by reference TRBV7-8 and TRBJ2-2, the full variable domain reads GAGVSQSPRYKVAKRGQDVALRCDPISGHVSLFWYQQALGQGPEFLTYFQNEAQLDKSGLPSDRFFAERPEGSVSTLKIQRTQQEDSAVYLCASSPFPGQGTGELFFGEGSRLTVL.

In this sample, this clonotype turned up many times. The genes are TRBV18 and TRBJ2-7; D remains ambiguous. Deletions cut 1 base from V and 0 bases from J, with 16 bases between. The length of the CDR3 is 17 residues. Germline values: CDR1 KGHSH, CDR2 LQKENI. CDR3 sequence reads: CASSPRASQMSSYEQYF. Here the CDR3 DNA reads TGTGCCAGCTCACCACGGGCATCACAAATGAGCTCCTACGAGCAGTACTTC.